This T cell receptor beta chain originates from a study of blood T cell repertoires in COVID-19. Whole-study context: The study drew acute and convalescent COVID-19 samples from the United States, Italy and Spain. T cells, B-cell-depleted T cells, or PBMCs provided the cDNA or gDNA that served as material.

This CDR3 has 13 residues. V gave up 7 bases and J gave up 2 bases, with 10 bases separating them. Germline V lookup: CDR1 SGHNT, CDR2 YYREEE (reference sequence). The method was immunoSEQ multiplex PCR; TCRdb's version includes in-frame clones alone and lacks a portion of them. The sample carries 210,000 or so clones, approximately 87% recorded once. Sequencing was carried out using peripheral blood. V is TRBV5-4 and J is TRBJ2-1, with D maybe TRBD2 (6 bases). This clonotype originated in a woman aged 45-59 years with acute or convalescent COVID-19. CDR3 loop: CASPGLTYNEQFF. For the CDR3, the DNA is TGTGCCAGCCCTGGACTAACCTACAATGAGCAGTTCTTC.